This TCR beta chain was recovered during a study of CD8+CD57+ T cells in acquired aplastic anemia. Genomic DNA acted as the template from which TCR beta VDJ combination and CDR3 sequence profiling were carried out. Each CDR3 protein is one row after TCRdb ran MiXCR on the reads. Of some 210,000 distinct CDR3 sequences in the sample, over 60% were seen once. This receptor was identified in a human donor in good health. What was sequenced was sorted CD4+, CD8+, or CD8+CD57+ T cells (not recorded which) from PBMCs.

The CDR3 protein is CASSEGTGSNEQYF. DNA for the CDR3: TGCGCCAGCAGCGAAGGGACAGGTTCAAACGAGCAGTACTTC. This rearrangement joins TRBV5-1 to TRBJ2-7; 8 bases are a match to TRBD1. Germline V gives CDR1 SGHRS, CDR2 YFSETQ. V trimming: 4 bases; J trimming: 5 bases; junction bases outside the gene matches: 8. This CDR3 is built from 14 residues.